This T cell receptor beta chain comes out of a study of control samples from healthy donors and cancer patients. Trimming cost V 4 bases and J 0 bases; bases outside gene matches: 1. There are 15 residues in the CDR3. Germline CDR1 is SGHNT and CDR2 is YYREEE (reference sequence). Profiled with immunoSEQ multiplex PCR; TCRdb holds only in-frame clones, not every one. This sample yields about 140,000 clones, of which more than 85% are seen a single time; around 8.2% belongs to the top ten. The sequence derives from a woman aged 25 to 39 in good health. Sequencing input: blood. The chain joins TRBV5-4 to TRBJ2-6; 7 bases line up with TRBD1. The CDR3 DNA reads TGTGCCAGCAGCCCAGGGGGCTCTGGGGCCAACGTCCTGACTTTC. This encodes CASSPGGSGANVLTF.